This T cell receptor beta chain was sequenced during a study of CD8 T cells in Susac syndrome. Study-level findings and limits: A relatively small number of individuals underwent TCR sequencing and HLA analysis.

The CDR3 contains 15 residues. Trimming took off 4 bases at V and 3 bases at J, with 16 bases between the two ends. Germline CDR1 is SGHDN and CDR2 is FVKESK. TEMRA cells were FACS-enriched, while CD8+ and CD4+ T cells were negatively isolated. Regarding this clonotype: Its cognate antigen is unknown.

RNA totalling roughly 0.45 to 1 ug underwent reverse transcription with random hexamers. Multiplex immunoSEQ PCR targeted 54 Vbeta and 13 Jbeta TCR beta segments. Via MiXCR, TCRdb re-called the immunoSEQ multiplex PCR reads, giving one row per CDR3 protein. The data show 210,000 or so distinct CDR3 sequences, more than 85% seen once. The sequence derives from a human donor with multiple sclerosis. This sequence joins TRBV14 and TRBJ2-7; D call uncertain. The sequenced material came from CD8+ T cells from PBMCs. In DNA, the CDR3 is TGTGCCAGCAGCCTCGGTCACCCTTCCTTCTACGAGCAGTACTTC. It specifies CASSLGHPSFYEQYF.